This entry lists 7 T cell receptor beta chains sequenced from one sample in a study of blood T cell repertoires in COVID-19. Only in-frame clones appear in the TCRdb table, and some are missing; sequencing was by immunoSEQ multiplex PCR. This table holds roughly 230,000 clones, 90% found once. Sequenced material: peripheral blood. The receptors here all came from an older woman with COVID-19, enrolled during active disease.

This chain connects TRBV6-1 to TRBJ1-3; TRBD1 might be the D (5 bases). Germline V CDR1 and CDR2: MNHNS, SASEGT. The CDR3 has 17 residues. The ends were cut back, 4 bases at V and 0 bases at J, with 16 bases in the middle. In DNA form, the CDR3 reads TGTGCCAGCAGTGGAAGCCTACAGGCAAACTCTGGAAACACCATATATTTT. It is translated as CASSGSLQANSGNTIYF.

The CDR3: CSVRTGMNTEAFF. CDR3 coding DNA: TGCAGCGTTCGGACAGGTATGAACACTGAAGCTTTCTTT. This chain connects TRBV29-1 to TRBJ1-1; the match to TRBD1 covers 7 bases. The germline V gene encodes CDR1 SQVTM and CDR2 ANQGSEA. This CDR3 comprises 13 residues. V was pared by 5 bases and J by 0 bases, with 3 bases of the junction left unmatched.

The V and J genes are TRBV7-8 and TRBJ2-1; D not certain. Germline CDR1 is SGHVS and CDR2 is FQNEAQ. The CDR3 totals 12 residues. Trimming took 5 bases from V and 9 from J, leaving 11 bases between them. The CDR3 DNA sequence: TGTGCCAGCAGCCCCGGCGGCGTTGAGCAGTTCTTC. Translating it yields CASSPGGVEQFF.

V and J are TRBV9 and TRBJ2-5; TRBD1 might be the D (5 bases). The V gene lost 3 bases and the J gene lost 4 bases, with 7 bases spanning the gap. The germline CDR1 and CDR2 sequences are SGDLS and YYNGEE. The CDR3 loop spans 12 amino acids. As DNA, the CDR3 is TGTGCCAGCAGCGATAGGGGAGAGACCCAGTACTTC. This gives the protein CASSDRGETQYF.

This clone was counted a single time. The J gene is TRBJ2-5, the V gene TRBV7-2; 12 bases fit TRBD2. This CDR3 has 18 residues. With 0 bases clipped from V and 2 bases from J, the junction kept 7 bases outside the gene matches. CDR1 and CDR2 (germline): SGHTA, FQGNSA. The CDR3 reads CASSLALAGGPRQETQYF. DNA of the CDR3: TGTGCCAGCAGCTTAGCCCTAGCGGGGGGGCCGAGGCAAGAGACCCAGTACTTC.

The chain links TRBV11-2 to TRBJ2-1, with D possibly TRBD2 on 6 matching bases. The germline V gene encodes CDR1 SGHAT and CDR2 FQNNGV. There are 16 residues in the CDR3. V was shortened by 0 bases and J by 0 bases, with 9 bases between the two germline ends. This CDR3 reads CASSLERRGSYNEQFF. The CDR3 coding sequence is TGTGCCAGCAGCTTAGAGCGGCGGGGCTCCTACAATGAGCAGTTCTTC.

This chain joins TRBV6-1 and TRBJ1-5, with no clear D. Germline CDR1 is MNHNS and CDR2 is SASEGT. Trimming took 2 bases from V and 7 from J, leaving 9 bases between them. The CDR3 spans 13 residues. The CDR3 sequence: CASSEKGGQPQHF. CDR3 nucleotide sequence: TGTGCCAGCAGTGAAAAGGGCGGGCAGCCCCAGCATTTT.